This TCR beta chain was found in a study of regulatory T cells in long-lasting Graves disease. Time point: newly diagnosed GD, antithyroid drugs for less than 3 months. Generation of the TCR library employed RNA extracted from PBMCs. The germline CDR1 and CDR2 sequences are MGHDK and SYGVNS. This CDR3 is 15 amino acids long. The germline V and J ends were trimmed by 0 bases and 1 base, with 9 bases remaining between them. In building TCR beta libraries, iRepertoire HTBI primers were used together with Arm-PCR of CDR3 regions. TCRdb re-called the multiplex PCR reads through MiXCR, storing one row per CDR3 protein. The sample has about 540,000 distinct CDR3 sequences; approximately 15% are singletons. Separately, the same data were catalogued under a study of T cells in Graves' hyperthyroidism and ophthalmopathy. That paper notes: Exclusion criteria comprised uncontrolled infection, other autoimmune disease, pregnancy or lactation.

The chain employs TRBV25-1 and TRBJ1-1; D remains unclear. This TCR was recovered from a man aged 30-40 years with Graves disease. Sequenced material: peripheral blood mononuclear cells (PBMCs), taken at new diagnosis, from a patient treated with antithyroid drugs. CDR3 loop: CASSEYPPGNTEAFF. The CDR3 DNA sequence: TGTGCCAGCAGTGAATACCCCCCCGGGAACACTGAAGCTTTCTTT.